This T cell receptor beta chain was sequenced for a study of blood T cells in healthy people across ages. Study observations and caveats: Strong correlation was found linking TCR beta diversity to naive T cell percentage.

Together with a sample-barcoded 5' primer, a J-beta primer mix was included in a second PCR lasting roughly 6 to 12 cycles. TCRdb used MiXCR to reprocess the 5' RACE reads, holding one entry per CDR3 protein. The sample yields roughly 500,000 distinct CDR3 sequences, roughly 28% seen once. The CDR3 spans 13 residues. With 4 bases removed from V and 5 bases from J, the gap between germline ends came to 12 bases. CDR1 and CDR2 (germline): SGDLS, YYNGEE. Ten or more counts support this clonotype. Its antigen is currently unknown. This TCR came from an older woman in good health. The gene calls are TRBV9 and TRBJ2-5; D remains ambiguous. Sequenced sample: blood. The chain's CDR3 is CASSPSGYETQYF. The DNA of the CDR3 is TGTGCCAGCAGCCCGTCGGGTTACGAGACCCAGTACTTC.